The 11 T cell receptor beta chains reported below all come from one sample, sequenced in a study of beta chain features in type 1 diabetes. Whole-study findings and limits: TCRB CDR3s were moderately but significantly shorter in Type 1 diabetes patients in all four CD4+ subsets.

cDNA synthesis used the whole RNA isolate, giving expressed TCRB sequences. Generated by immunoSEQ multiplex PCR, the TCRdb table keeps only in-frame clones and is missing some. The repertoire holds fewer than 450,000 clones, approximately 12% seen once, with about 0.016% in the top ten. Antigens for these TCRs are unknown. The source material was naive CD4+ T cells from blood. Receptors originate from a woman aged 18-29 years with type 1 diabetes.

This clone appeared once. The rearrangement joins TRBV6-5 to TRBJ2-1; D perhaps matches TRBD1 (6 bases). Germline V gene data show CDR1 as MNHEY and CDR2 as SVGAGI. V lost 2 bases to trimming and J lost 8 bases, with 13 bases between them. The CDR3 consists of 14 residues. The CDR3 coding sequence is TGTGCCAGCAGTTACCGGACAGCCTCCGATGAGCAGTTCTTC. It is translated as CASSYRTASDEQFF.

The rearrangement links TRBV19 to TRBJ2-6; D possibly corresponds to TRBD1 (6 bases). Looked up from germline, CDR1 is LNHDA and CDR2 is SQIVND (reference sequence). This CDR3 has 16 residues. The germline V and J ends were trimmed by 4 bases and 2 bases, with 12 bases remaining between them. The CDR3 spells CASSSRGRTGANVLTF. The CDR3 DNA is TGTGCCAGTAGTAGCAGGGGTAGGACTGGGGCCAACGTCCTGACTTTC.

This clone was picked up a small number of times. Other DNA sequences in this sample translate to the same CDR3. The chain combines TRBV30 with TRBJ1-2, with D possibly matching TRBD1 (5 bases). The germline CDR1 and CDR2 sequences are GTSNPN and SVGIG (reference sequence). V was pared by 2 bases and J by 2 bases, with 9 bases between. This CDR3 contains 13 residues. The CDR3 reads CAWSTGVNYGYTF. The CDR3 region has the DNA TGTGCCTGGAGTACAGGCGTAAACTATGGCTACACCTTC.

This clone has more than one count but fewer than ten. The chain couples TRBV7-9 to TRBJ1-1; D may be TRBD1 (5 bases). Germline V gene lookup returns CDR1 SEHNR and CDR2 FQNEAQ (reference sequence). The germline V and J ends were trimmed by 3 bases and 1 base, with 9 bases remaining between them. The CDR3 totals 14 residues. Here the CDR3 DNA reads TGTGCCAGCAGCTTGACAGTCACGAACACTGAAGCTTTCTTT. The encoded protein is CASSLTVTNTEAFF. Filled out from reference TRBV7-9 and TRBJ1-1, the complete variable domain reads DTGVSQNPRHKITKRGQNVTFRCDPISEHNRLYWYRQTLGQGPEFLTYFQNEAQLEKSRLLSDRFSAERPKGSFSTLEIQRTEQGDSAMYLCASSLTVTNTEAFFGQGTRLTVV.

This clone occurred a few times. This sequence joins TRBV27 and TRBJ2-3, with a possible D match to TRBD2 (6 bases). This CDR3 is 14 amino acids long. The V and J ends lost 4 bases and 2 bases respectively, with 10 bases between them. Germline V lookup: CDR1 MNHEY, CDR2 SMNVEV (reference sequence). CDR3 bases: TGTGCCAGCAGTTGGGGCGGGATCACAGATACGCAGTATTTT. This translates into CASSWGGITDTQYF.

The V call is TRBV9, the J call TRBJ2-3, with 9 bases identical to TRBD1. This CDR3 is 16 amino acids long. Per the germline V gene, CDR1 is SGDLS and CDR2 is YYNGEE. J lost 5 bases, V lost 0 bases, and 7 bases had no gene match. The CDR3 sequence: CASSVALGQGRDTQYF. CDR3 DNA: TGTGCCAGCAGCGTAGCGTTGGGACAGGGCAGAGATACGCAGTATTTT.

The sample holds a few counts of this clone. The rearrangement joins TRBV7-9 to TRBJ2-7; 14 bases fit TRBD2. The CDR3 runs 17 residues. Germline V gene data show CDR1 as SEHNR and CDR2 as FQNEAQ (reference sequence). The J segment lost 7 bases and the V segment lost 5 bases, leaving 13 bases of the junction unmatched. CDR3 coding DNA: TGTGCCAGCAGCATAAACCCGGGACTAGCGGGAGTGGCTGAGCAGTACTTC. This codes for CASSINPGLAGVAEQYF. Combining the CDR3 with reference TRBV7-9 and TRBJ2-7 gives the whole variable domain DTGVSQNPRHKITKRGQNVTFRCDPISEHNRLYWYRQTLGQGPEFLTYFQNEAQLEKSRLLSDRFSAERPKGSFSTLEIQRTEQGDSAMYLCASSINPGLAGVAEQYFGPGTRLTVT.

This clone was counted only a few times. This chain joins TRBV7-9 and TRBJ1-2; unclear D gene. Deletions cut 1 base from V and 7 bases from J, with 16 bases between. Per the germline V gene, CDR1 is SEHNR and CDR2 is FQNEAQ (reference sequence). The CDR3 consists of 15 residues. As DNA, the CDR3 is TGTGCCAGCAGCTTAGGCCTCGATCCCTCCGGTGGCTACACCTTC. It translates to CASSLGLDPSGGYTF.

This sequence joins TRBV27 and TRBJ2-3; 8 bases align to TRBD1. The germline V gene encodes CDR1 MNHEY and CDR2 SMNVEV (reference sequence). The CDR3 length is 15 residues. Trimming removed 2 bases from V and 6 bases from J; junction bases left unmatched: 7. In DNA form, the CDR3 reads TGTGCCAGCAGTTTACCCGGACAGGGATGGGATACGCAGTATTTT. It specifies CASSLPGQGWDTQYF.

The chain employs TRBV7-9 and TRBJ2-7; D call uncertain. The CDR3 is 13 amino acids. In germline, CDR1 is SEHNR, CDR2 FQNEAQ (reference sequence). V was shortened by 6 bases and J by 2 bases, with 11 bases between the two germline ends. The CDR3 DNA sequence: TGTGCCAGCAGTTCAAACTATCCCTACGAGCAGTACGTC. Its translation: CASSSNYPYEQYV.

The chain recombines TRBV7-2 with TRBJ2-7; 12 bases are shared with TRBD1. Looked up from germline, CDR1 is SGHTA and CDR2 is FQGNSA. The CDR3 extends over 15 amino acids. The V and J ends lost 5 bases and 5 bases, in that order; junction bases with no gene match: 7. The CDR3 loop is CASSNLGQGANEQYF. The CDR3 DNA reads TGTGCCAGCAGCAACTTGGGACAGGGGGCGAACGAGCAGTACTTC.